One sample yielded the 25 T cell receptor beta chains listed below, sequenced in a study of blood T cell repertoires in COVID-19. Generated by immunoSEQ multiplex PCR, the TCRdb table keeps only in-frame clones and is missing some. The table shows over 150,000 clones, with roughly 90% occurring only once. Sample: peripheral blood. The receptors shown here come from a woman aged 55-69 years who had recovered from COVID-19.

The rearrangement uses TRBV24-1 and TRBJ2-7, with 8 bases that match TRBD2. The CDR3 runs to 14 residues. Germline loops: CDR1 KGHDR, CDR2 SFDVKD. V lost 5 bases, J lost 5 bases, and 7 bases stayed unmatched. The CDR3 sequence is CATSGRGGRNEQYF. In DNA, the CDR3 is TGTGCCACCAGTGGCCGGGGGGGGAGGAACGAGCAGTACTTC.

CDR3 nucleotides: TGCGCCAGCAGCCAACAGGACAGACGCTCTGGGGCCAACGTCCTGACTTTC. This translates into CASSQQDRRSGANVLTF. V usage is TRBV4-3 and J usage is TRBJ2-6; D may be TRBD1 (6 bases). The V gene's germline CDR1 is LGHNA and CDR2 YSLEER. V dropped 2 bases and J dropped 0 bases, with 11 bases sitting between them. The CDR3 is made up of 17 amino acids.

This clone turned up a few times. This chain connects TRBV28 to TRBJ1-2; D is possibly TRBD1 (6 bases). This CDR3 spans 16 amino acids. Between the trimmed V and J ends, which lost 4 bases and 6 bases, there was a span of 21 bases. The V gene's germline CDR1 is MDHEN and CDR2 SYDVKM. The CDR3 coding sequence is TGTGCCAGCAGTTACCACGGTTCGGGGGGCTATGATGGCTACACCTTC. Translating gives CASSYHGSGGYDGYTF.

J is TRBJ2-2 and V is TRBV24-1, with 8 bases lining up with TRBD1. This CDR3 is built from 16 residues. The germline CDR1 and CDR2 sequences are KGHDR and SFDVKD. After removal of 3 bases from V and 9 bases from J, the junction contained 11 bases not matched to a gene. The CDR3 DNA reads as TGTGCCACCAGTGATGGGACAGGAGACGATCGACGGGAGCTGTTTTTT. Encoded protein: CATSDGTGDDRRELFF.

The rearrangement uses TRBV4-3 and TRBJ1-2; 7 bases line up with TRBD1. Germline CDR1 and CDR2: LGHNA and YSLEER. V gave up 3 bases and J gave up 4 bases; unmatched junction bases: 5. CDR3 size: 14 residues. CDR3 in DNA: TGCGCCAGCAGCCATTCGGGACAGAGCTATGGCTACACCTTC. Its translation is CASSHSGQSYGYTF.

DNA for the CDR3: TGCGCCAGCAGCCAGGCTCTAGCGGGGCCGTACGAGCAGTACTTC. Amino acids: CASSQALAGPYEQYF. The J gene is TRBJ2-7, the V gene TRBV4-3; 9 positions agree with TRBD2. The V gene's germline CDR1 is LGHNA and CDR2 YSLEER. Losses at the gene ends were 3 bases for V and 4 bases for J; bases not matched to a gene: 7. The CDR3 extends over 15 amino acids.

This rearrangement joins TRBV6-1 to TRBJ1-2; 9 positions match TRBD1. Germline V CDR1 and CDR2: MNHNS, SASEGT. The CDR3 is made up of 15 amino acids. V lost 0 bases to trimming and J lost 8 bases; unmatched junction nucleotides: 7. The CDR3 reads CASSEAEQGAGGYTF. Here the CDR3 DNA reads TGTGCCAGCAGTGAAGCGGAACAGGGGGCGGGAGGCTACACCTTC.

The chain couples TRBV4-1 to TRBJ1-5; 10 positions agree with TRBD1. Unmatched junction bases numbered 11, after V lost 5 bases and J lost 7 bases. Looked up from germline, CDR1 is MGHRA and CDR2 is YSYEKL. This CDR3 is built from 16 residues. CDR3 coding DNA: TGCGCCAGCAGCGAGGGACAGGGGCCTCAGGGGCAGCCCCAGCATTTT. It yields the protein CASSEGQGPQGQPQHF.

DNA of the CDR3: TGTGCCAGCGCCCGGGAACTCCGCTACGAGCAGTACTTC. Its translation: CASARELRYEQYF. This sequence joins TRBV6-5 and TRBJ2-7; TRBD2 might be the D (5 bases). The germline gives CDR1 MNHEY, CDR2 SVGAGI. This CDR3 has 13 amino acids. Trimming took 8 bases from V and 3 from J, leaving 14 bases between them.

This sequence joins TRBV5-4 and TRBJ2-5; possible D gene TRBD2, 6 bases. CDR3 length equals 15 residues. The V and J ends lost 1 base and 4 bases respectively, with 14 bases between them. Germline V lookup: CDR1 SGHNT, CDR2 YYREEE (reference sequence). In nucleotides, the CDR3 is TGTGCCAGCAGCTTGAAGACTAGTTTTCCAGAGACCCAGTACTTC. It is translated as CASSLKTSFPETQYF.

J is TRBJ1-2 and V is TRBV6-5; the match to TRBD1 covers 7 bases. The ends lost 6 bases at V and 8 bases at J; junction bases unmatched: 9. This CDR3 comprises 13 residues. Germline values: CDR1 MNHEY, CDR2 SVGAGI. DNA for the CDR3: TGTGCCAGCAGCAAACCGGGACAGCGGGGCTACACCTTC. Its protein is CASSKPGQRGYTF.

The V and J genes are TRBV5-4 and TRBJ1-4; 10 positions match TRBD1. V shed 0 bases, J shed 2 bases, and the junction held 1 base outside the gene matches. The CDR3 spans 16 residues. In germline, CDR1 is SGHNT, CDR2 YYREEE (reference sequence). The CDR3 sequence: CASSLGQGATNEKLFF. CDR3 nucleotide sequence: TGTGCCAGCAGCTTGGGACAGGGGGCGACTAATGAAAAACTGTTTTTT.

The DNA of the CDR3 is TGCGCCAGCAGCTTGGACTCCGACAGAAACACCATATATTTT. It specifies CASSLDSDRNTIYF. The rearrangement uses TRBV5-1 and TRBJ1-3; no clear D gene. The V gene lost 0 bases and the J gene lost 5 bases, with 9 bases spanning the gap. Per germline, CDR1 SGHRS and CDR2 YFSETQ. The CDR3 has 14 residues.

Details on this clone: This same CDR3 is encoded by further DNA sequences in the sample. The chain carries TRBV28 and TRBJ1-1, with D possibly matching TRBD1 (6 bases). Germline assignment: CDR1 MDHEN and CDR2 SYDVKM. The CDR3 sequence is 14 residues long. V lost 5 bases and J 0 bases, leaving 10 bases between the germline ends. CDR3 coding DNA: TGTGCCAGCAGTCCCGGACAGTTGAACACTGAAGCTTTCTTT. It translates to CASSPGQLNTEAFF.

This chain connects TRBV5-4 to TRBJ2-3; the match to TRBD2 covers 11 bases. V gave up 4 bases and J gave up 4 bases; unmatched junction bases: 11. Germline V gene sequence: CDR1 SGHNT, CDR2 YYREEE (reference sequence). This CDR3 is 17 amino acids long. CDR3 DNA sequence: TGTGCCAGCAGCCTAGGCTTAGCGGGGGGGCATGCAGATACGCAGTATTTT. Amino acids: CASSLGLAGGHADTQYF. Drawing the rest from reference TRBV5-4 and TRBJ2-3, the complete variable domain is ETGVTQSPTHLIKTRGQQVTLRCSSQSGHNTVSWYQQALGQGPQFIFQYYREEENGRGNFPPRFSGLQFPNYSSELNVNALELDDSALYLCASSLGLAGGHADTQYFGPGTRLTVL.

The chain combines TRBV5-1 with TRBJ1-1; D remains unclear. Trimming stripped 0 bases from V and 0 bases from J, with 9 bases between. The germline V gene encodes CDR1 SGHRS and CDR2 YFSETQ. The CDR3 runs to 15 residues. In nucleotides, the CDR3 is TGCGCCAGCAGCTTGGACCCAAACATGAACACTGAAGCTTTCTTT. It specifies CASSLDPNMNTEAFF.

The V call is TRBV6-5, the J call TRBJ1-2; the D is unclear. Trimming left V 4 bases short and J 4 bases short, with 7 bases between. Germline V lookup: CDR1 MNHEY, CDR2 SVGAGI. The CDR3 contains 12 residues. CDR3 DNA sequence: TGTGCCAGCAGTTCGCGGGCCTATGGCTACACCTTC. Protein sequence: CASSSRAYGYTF.

The rearrangement uses TRBV27 and TRBJ1-6, with D possibly matching TRBD1 (5 bases). V was clipped by 6 bases and J by 8 bases, with 20 bases between them. This CDR3 has 16 residues. CDR1 is MNHEY, CDR2 SMNVEV, per germline (reference sequence). DNA for the CDR3: TGTGCCAGCAGCCTTTATTCCGGGGGGTTTTATTCACCCCTCCACTTT. Protein product: CASSLYSGGFYSPLHF.

There are a few counts of this clone. V is TRBV7-3 and J is TRBJ2-3; 9 bases match TRBD2. Germline V gene lookup returns CDR1 SGHTA and CDR2 FQGTGA. This CDR3 contains 15 residues. With V trimmed by 5 bases and J by 2 bases, 5 bases remained unmatched. The CDR3 is CASSMTSGITDTQYF. The CDR3 coding sequence is TGTGCCAGCAGCATGACTAGCGGCATCACAGATACGCAGTATTTT.

The V call is TRBV27, the J call TRBJ1-1; TRBD1 is a possible D gene (5 bases). This CDR3 spans 15 amino acids. V was pared by 5 bases and J by 4 bases, with 17 bases between. Per the germline V gene, CDR1 is MNHEY and CDR2 is SMNVEV (reference sequence). The CDR3: CASSPAEAGSTEAFF. The CDR3 nucleotides read TGTGCCAGCAGTCCGGCGGAAGCAGGGTCCACTGAAGCTTTCTTT.

The genes are TRBV30 and TRBJ1-5; weak D call: TRBD1 (6 bases). Trimming took off 2 bases at V and 4 bases at J, with 9 bases between the two ends. The CDR3 sequence is 13 residues long. Germline V gene sequence: CDR1 GTSNPN, CDR2 SVGIG (reference sequence). This CDR3 is CAWSQDSNQPQHF. The CDR3 DNA is TGTGCCTGGAGTCAGGACAGTAATCAGCCCCAGCATTTT.

The chain is built from TRBV5-1 and TRBJ1-2; 9 bases match TRBD1. Germline V gene lookup returns CDR1 SGHRS and CDR2 YFSETQ. The CDR3 has 15 residues. With 2 bases clipped from V and 2 bases from J, the junction kept 4 bases outside the gene matches. CDR3 residues: CASSLTGGLNYGYTF. The CDR3 DNA is TGCGCCAGCAGCTTAACAGGGGGCCTGAACTATGGCTACACCTTC. The full variable domain, with the rest looked up from reference TRBV5-1 and TRBJ1-2, is KAGVTQTPRYLIKTRGQQVTLSCSPISGHRSVSWYQQTPGQGLQFLFEYFSETQRNKGNFPGRFSGRQFSNSRSEMNVSTLELGDSALYLCASSLTGGLNYGYTFGSGTRLTVV.

This chain uses TRBV2 with TRBJ1-1; 9 bases are a match to TRBD1. The J segment lost 12 bases and the V segment lost 7 bases, leaving 6 bases of the junction unmatched. Germline V CDR1 and CDR2: SNHLY, FYNNEI. This CDR3 has 11 amino acids. The CDR3 reads CASNRDRVSFF. For the CDR3, the DNA is TGTGCCAGCAATCGGGACAGGGTTTCTTTCTTT.

This rearrangement joins TRBV2 to TRBJ2-1; unclear D gene. CDR1 is SNHLY and CDR2 is FYNNEI in the germline V gene. This CDR3 comprises 12 residues. Deletions cut 4 bases from V and 9 bases from J, with 10 bases between. In DNA form, the CDR3 reads TGTGCCAGCAGTGCCGAGGTGGGTGAGCAGTTCTTC. Protein sequence: CASSAEVGEQFF.

This rearrangement joins TRBV28 to TRBJ2-1, with 8 positions matching TRBD2. The germline CDR1 and CDR2 sequences are MDHEN and SYDVKM. Trimming removed 1 base from V and 8 bases from J; junction bases left unmatched: 13. The CDR3 has 17 amino acids. CDR3 nucleotides: TGTGCCAGCAGTTTATACAGTATTTTGCTAGCGGGCGATGAGCAGTTCTTC. Translating gives CASSLYSILLAGDEQFF.